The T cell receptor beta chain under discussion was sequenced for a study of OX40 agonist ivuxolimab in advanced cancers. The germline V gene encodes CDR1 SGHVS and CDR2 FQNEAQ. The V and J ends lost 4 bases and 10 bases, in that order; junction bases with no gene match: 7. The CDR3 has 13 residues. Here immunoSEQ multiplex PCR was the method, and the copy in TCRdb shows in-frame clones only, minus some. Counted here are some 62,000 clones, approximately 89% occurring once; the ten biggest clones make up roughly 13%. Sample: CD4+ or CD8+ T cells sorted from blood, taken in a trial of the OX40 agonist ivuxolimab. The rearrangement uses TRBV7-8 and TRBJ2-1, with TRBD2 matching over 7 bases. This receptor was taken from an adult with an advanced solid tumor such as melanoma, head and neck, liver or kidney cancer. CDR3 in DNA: TGTGCCAGCAGCTCCGGACTAGATCAGGAGCAGTTCTTC. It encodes CASSSGLDQEQFF.